These 27 T cell receptor beta chains originate from one sample sequenced in a study of blood T cells in healthy people across ages. The second PCR ran roughly 6 to 12 cycles with a sample-barcoded 5' primer and J-beta primers. TCRdb re-called the 5' RACE reads with MiXCR, one entry per CDR3 protein. The sample records approximately 830,000 distinct CDR3 sequences, around two thirds being singletons. Sequencing was done on a sample of blood. Every receptor here comes from a man aged 25-45 years in good health.

In this sample, this clonotype turned up a few times. This chain uses TRBV27 with TRBJ2-7; TRBD1 agrees at 8 bases. The trim removed 5 bases at V and 5 bases at J, leaving 8 bases unmatched. CDR1 is MNHEY and CDR2 is SMNVEV in the germline V gene (reference sequence). The CDR3 has 14 residues. CDR3 DNA: TGTGCCAGCAGTCTACGGACAGGGAGCCACGAGCAGTACTTC. Protein sequence: CASSLRTGSHEQYF.

The chain has TRBV2 and TRBJ2-5; perhaps D is TRBD1 or TRBD2 (5 bases each). The DNA end is a closer match to TRBJ2-7, so the J assignment may be wrong. This CDR3 is built from 15 residues. CDR1 is SNHLY and CDR2 is FYNNEI in the germline V gene. The CDR3 here is CASRGAARGVDEQYF. The CDR3 DNA follows: TGTGCCAGCAGGGGAGCTGCTAGGGGAGTTGACGAGCAGTACTTC.

This clonotype was recorded many times. V is TRBV20-1 and J is TRBJ2-7, with 7 positions matching TRBD2. The V gene end was trimmed by 4 bases and the J gene end by 0 bases; junction bases not matched to a gene: 3. The germline V gene encodes CDR1 DFQATT and CDR2 SNEGSKA (reference sequence). This CDR3 has 13 amino acids. The CDR3 loop is CSAISGVSYEQYF. The CDR3 DNA is TGCAGTGCTATAAGCGGGGTCTCCTACGAGCAGTACTTC.

This chain uses TRBV12-3 or TRBV12-4 with TRBJ2-3, with 7 nucleotides matching TRBD2. CDR3 length: 19 residues. Losses at the gene ends were 7 bases for V and 0 bases for J; bases not matched to a gene: 19. CDR3 DNA: TGTGCCAGCACCTTAGGCGTTGCGGGGGATACCACTAGCACAGATACGCAGTATTTT. Translating gives CASTLGVAGDTTSTDTQYF.

In this sample, this clonotype turned up a few times. The V gene is TRBV7-9, the J gene TRBJ2-5, with a tentative D call TRBD2 (5 bases). Trimming shortened V by 5 bases and J by 4 bases, and 17 bases separated the two germline ends. Germline V gene lookup returns CDR1 SEHNR and CDR2 FQNEAQ (reference sequence). The CDR3 totals 15 residues. In DNA, the CDR3 is TGTGCCAGCAGCCCCGGCCGGGAAATTCTAGAGACCCAGTACTTC. Its translation is CASSPGREILETQYF.

V and J are TRBV7-2 and TRBJ2-4; TRBD1 matches at 7 bases. The CDR3 sequence is 13 residues long. The trim removed 5 bases at V and 13 bases at J, leaving 11 bases unmatched. The germline CDR1 and CDR2 sequences are SGHTA and FQGNSA. CDR3: CASSADRVREQYF. In DNA, the CDR3 is TGTGCCAGCAGCGCCGACAGGGTGAGGGAGCAGTACTTC.

The rearrangement joins TRBV4-3 to TRBJ2-1; 12 bases align to TRBD2. The ends lost 0 bases at V and 6 bases at J; junction bases unmatched: 15. CDR3 length: 20 amino acids. Germline-derived CDR1 and CDR2 are LGHNA and YSLEER. In DNA form, the CDR3 reads TGCGCCAGCAGCCAAGAGCATATGGCCCATCTAGCGGGGGGGTTCAATGAGCAGTTCTTC. It encodes CASSQEHMAHLAGGFNEQFF.

As concerns this clonotype: Germline is not matched at one junction end, which may reflect a read error. The V call is TRBV7-3, the J call TRBJ2-1; a possible D gene is TRBD1 (6 bases). The length of the CDR3 is 15 residues. Germline values: CDR1 SGHTA, CDR2 FQGTGA. In DNA, the CDR3 is TGTGCCAGCAGCATAACAGGGCTGGCTCGAAATGAGCAGTTATTC. It codes for CASSITGLARNEQLF.

The rearrangement uses TRBV29-1 and TRBJ2-5; TRBD2 aligns across 10 bases. This CDR3 spans 13 amino acids. V shed 7 bases, J shed 11 bases, and the junction held 13 bases outside the gene matches. Germline lookup yields CDR1 SQVTM and CDR2 ANQGSEA. CDR3 DNA: TGCAGCGGTAGCGGGGGGCTAAACAATGAGCAGTACTTC. Translation: CSGSGGLNNEQYF.

Ten or more counts support this clonotype. CDR3: CASRPGSSYYGYTF. CDR3 in DNA: TGTGCCAGCAGACCTGGGAGCAGTTACTATGGCTACACCTTC. The chain is built from TRBV25-1 and TRBJ1-2; D is uncertain. The V gene's germline CDR1 is MGHDK and CDR2 SYGVNS. V lost 6 bases to trimming and J lost 3 bases, with 14 bases between them. CDR3 length: 14 residues.

The CDR3 region has the DNA TGTGCCAGCAGCCTGGACGGGGGGGCCAAAAACATTCAGTACTTC. It codes for CASSLDGGAKNIQYF. The chain joins TRBV7-2 to TRBJ2-4, with 7 positions matching TRBD2. CDR1 and CDR2 (germline): SGHTA, FQGNSA. CDR3 size: 15 residues. After removal of 5 bases from V and 1 base from J, the junction contained 5 bases not matched to a gene.

This clonotype showed up just a few times. The V call is TRBV7-2, the J call TRBJ2-7; 9 bases are a match to TRBD2. Germline V lookup: CDR1 SGHTA, CDR2 FQGNSA. Trimming took 7 bases from V and 2 from J; bases not matched to a gene: 0. The CDR3 is 12 residues long. The CDR3: CASTSGAYEQYF. The CDR3 coding sequence is TGTGCCAGCACTAGCGGGGCCTACGAGCAGTACTTC. Combining the CDR3 with reference TRBV7-2 and TRBJ2-7 gives the whole variable domain GAGVSQSPSNKVTEKGKDVELRCDPISGHTALYWYRQSLGQGLEFLIYFQGNSAPDKSGLPSDRFSAERTGGSVSTLTIQRTQQEDSAVYLCASTSGAYEQYFGPGTRLTVT.

In this sample, this clonotype turned up once. The chain is built from TRBV7-9 and TRBJ2-3, with D perhaps matching TRBD2 (7 bases). Deletions cut 5 bases from V and 5 bases from J, with 17 bases between. Germline CDR1 and CDR2: SEHNR and FQNEAQ (reference sequence). CDR3 length: 15 residues. The CDR3 DNA reads TGTGCCAGCAGCAAGGGGGGGAGCGCGGGAGATACGCAGTATTTT. Translated, it gives CASSKGGSAGDTQYF.

This clonotype was observed a few times. This chain links TRBV5-1 with TRBJ2-1; the D gene is possibly TRBD1 (6 bases). This CDR3 has 16 residues. V lost 0 bases to trimming and J lost 6 bases, with 16 bases between them. Germline loops: CDR1 SGHRS, CDR2 YFSETQ. The DNA of the CDR3 is TGCGCCAGCAGCTTGGGTCCGCAGGGGATGTTCAATGAGCAGTTCTTC. Protein sequence: CASSLGPQGMFNEQFF. The complete variable domain, with remaining parts taken from reference TRBV5-1 and TRBJ2-1, reads KAGVTQTPRYLIKTRGQQVTLSCSPISGHRSVSWYQQTPGQGLQFLFEYFSETQRNKGNFPGRFSGRQFSNSRSEMNVSTLELGDSALYLCASSLGPQGMFNEQFFGPGTRLTVL.

The chain is built from TRBV7-6 and TRBJ2-7, with D possibly being TRBD1 (6 bases). The CDR3 extends over 14 amino acids. V was trimmed by 5 bases and J by 5 bases, leaving 16 bases between them. Germline V gene lookup returns CDR1 SGHVS and CDR2 FNYEAQ. CDR3: CASSHRDTPHEQYF. The CDR3 bases are TGTGCCAGCAGCCACAGGGACACTCCGCACGAGCAGTACTTC.

This chain joins TRBV5-5 and TRBJ2-6; 9 bases match TRBD1. V trimming: 3 bases; J trimming: 2 bases; junction bases outside the gene matches: 3. The CDR3 totals 16 residues. CDR1 and CDR2 from the germline V gene are SGHKS and YYEKEE (reference sequence). CDR3 DNA sequence: TGTGCCAGCAGCTCCGGGACAGGGACTGGGGCCAACGTCCTGACTTTC. Residues: CASSSGTGTGANVLTF.

The count of this clonotype is one. CDR3 sequence reads: CAISEGTDWNYGYTF. The CDR3 nucleotides are TGTGCCATCAGTGAAGGGACAGATTGGAACTATGGCTACACCTTC. J is TRBJ1-2 and V is TRBV10-3; 7 positions agree with TRBD1. With V trimmed by 3 bases and J by 2 bases, 6 bases remained unmatched. The CDR3 spans 15 residues. Germline V gene sequence: CDR1 ENHRY, CDR2 SYGVKD.

CDR3 sequence reads: CASSSRSSGGGDTQYF. In nucleotides, the CDR3 is TGTGCCAGCAGCTCGCGATCCAGCGGGGGCGGGGATACGCAGTATTTT. The chain is built from TRBV7-9 and TRBJ2-3, with TRBD2 matching over 8 bases. The V gene's germline CDR1 is SEHNR and CDR2 FQNEAQ (reference sequence). V gave up 4 bases and J gave up 6 bases; unmatched junction bases: 12. The CDR3 is 16 residues long.

Comments on this clonotype: Compared with germline, one end of the junction differs, possibly owing to a read error. The chain combines TRBV7-3 with TRBJ2-5; maybe TRBD2 (6 bases). The length of the CDR3 is 13 residues. Germline loops: CDR1 SGHTA, CDR2 FQGTGA. The CDR3 DNA reads as TGTGCCAGCAACTTAGCGGCGCACGAGACCCAGTACTTC. This gives the protein CASNLAAHETQYF.

This chain connects TRBV10-3 to TRBJ1-2; no reliable D call. The germline V gene encodes CDR1 ENHRY and CDR2 SYGVKD. The V end lost 2 bases, the J end lost 4 bases, and 8 bases lay between the germline ends. CDR3 length equals 13 residues. CDR3 loop: CAISEEGPYGYTF. For the CDR3, the DNA is TGTGCCATCAGTGAGGAGGGCCCCTATGGCTACACCTTC.

The chain has TRBV15 and TRBJ2-7; D is ambiguous. The CDR3 has 13 residues. Germline CDR1 LNHNV, CDR2 YYDKDF (reference sequence). V shed 0 bases and J shed 6 bases, with 9 bases lying between them. The chain's CDR3 is CATSRDRKVEQYF. CDR3 DNA sequence: TGTGCCACCAGCAGAGATAGGAAGGTCGAGCAGTACTTC.

This clonotype was recorded a few times. The gene calls are TRBV9 and TRBJ2-5; 13 positions agree with TRBD2. Germline CDR1 SGDLS, CDR2 YYNGEE. CDR3 length equals 17 residues. With V trimmed by 4 bases and J by 1 base, 7 bases remained unmatched. In nucleotides, the CDR3 is TGTGCCAGCAGCACCGGGACTAGCGGGGCCATCCAAGAGACCCAGTACTTC. Amino acids: CASSTGTSGAIQETQYF.

This chain links TRBV4-3 with TRBJ2-1, with 7 nucleotides matching TRBD2. Germline CDR1 LGHNA, CDR2 YSLEER. The CDR3 extends over 17 amino acids. Unmatched junction bases numbered 15, after V lost 4 bases and J lost 6 bases. In DNA, the CDR3 is TGCGCCAGCAGCCCATCCACGGGAGGCCTCATCAGCAATGAGCAGTTCTTC. It codes for CASSPSTGGLISNEQFF.

This chain uses TRBV6-2 or TRBV6-3 with TRBJ2-1; D is unresolved. V lost 6 bases and J 1 base, leaving 10 bases between the germline ends. Germline CDR1 reads MNHEY; CDR2 reads SVGEGT. CDR3 length: 14 residues. The CDR3 sequence: CASRRLISYNEQFF. The CDR3 coding sequence is TGTGCCAGCAGGCGGCTGATATCCTACAATGAGCAGTTCTTC.

The gene calls are TRBV5-1 and TRBJ2-1; 12 nucleotides agree with TRBD2. V shed 3 bases and J 2 bases; nucleotides not matched to a gene: 3. Germline CDR1 is SGHRS and CDR2 is YFSETQ. The CDR3 loop spans 16 amino acids. CDR3 sequence reads: CASSSTSGGTYNEQFF. In nucleotides, the CDR3 is TGCGCCAGCAGCTCGACTAGCGGGGGAACCTACAATGAGCAGTTCTTC.

This sequence joins TRBV20-1 and TRBJ2-3, with D unresolved. Germline V gene sequence: CDR1 DFQATT, CDR2 SNEGSKA (reference sequence). Trimming removed 6 bases from V and 0 bases from J, with 10 bases in between. The CDR3 runs to 13 residues. The CDR3 spells CSAFEPSTDTQYF. CDR3 sequence (DNA): TGCAGTGCCTTCGAACCAAGCACAGATACGCAGTATTTT.

The chain recombines TRBV20-1 with TRBJ2-3; tentatively, D is TRBD1 (5 bases). V dropped 2 bases and J dropped 0 bases, with 15 bases sitting between them. CDR1 is DFQATT, CDR2 SNEGSKA, per germline (reference sequence). This CDR3 spans 16 amino acids. The CDR3 DNA sequence: TGCAGTGCTAGACAGGGAACGCCCTCTAGCACAGATACGCAGTATTTT. Its protein is CSARQGTPSSTDTQYF.